This T cell receptor (beta chain) was sequenced in a study of blood T cell repertoires in COVID-19. Study information: Acute-phase and convalescent COVID-19 samples originated in the United States, Italy and Spain. T cells, B-cell-depleted T cells, or PBMCs provided the cDNA or gDNA that served as material.

As originally analysed: Using reference gene primer amplification, nucleated cell counts were estimated. Sequenced by immunoSEQ multiplex PCR; TCRdb stores in-frame clones only, minus some. That table is the source of V, J and clone size, and D and trimming were worked out from the DNA. This sample carries some 190,000 clones, approximately 85% of them seen once, and the ten largest clones take approximately 8%. Sequenced: peripheral blood. This clonotype originated in a woman aged 60-70 years with acute or convalescent COVID-19.

The DNA of the CDR3 is TGTGCCAGCAGCCGGGAACCCAATGAAAAACTGTTTTTT. Translating it yields CASSREPNEKLFF. The genes are TRBV6-5 and TRBJ1-4; D ambiguous. This CDR3 region has 13 residues. V lost 6 bases to trimming and J lost 5 bases, with 10 bases between them. Germline V gene lookup returns CDR1 MNHEY and CDR2 SVGAGI.